This T cell receptor (beta chain) is from a study of blood T cell repertoires in COVID-19. Study-wide context: Acute and convalescent COVID-19 samples came from the United States, Italy and Spain. T cells, B-cell-depleted T cells, or PBMCs provided the cDNA or gDNA that served as material.

Authors' processing steps: Counts of nucleated cells, estimated from reference gene primer amplification, were obtained. TCRdb's copy holds only in-frame clones and misses some; the assay was immunoSEQ multiplex PCR. V and J calls plus clone size are reproduced from that table; the DNA served to infer D and trimming. Of 40,000 to 50,000 clones listed, about nine tenths were seen once; the top ten hold roughly 20%. CDR1 is MRHNA, CDR2 SNTAGT, per germline. This CDR3 is 19 amino acids long. The germline V and J ends were trimmed by 10 bases and 5 bases, with 36 bases remaining between them. This clonotype was sampled from a man aged 70 or older with active COVID-19. The chain combines TRBV6-4 with TRBJ2-7, with D perhaps matching TRBD2 (5 bases). Sequencing was performed on peripheral blood. The CDR3 spells CANSDSESGSQRLGNEQYF. DNA of the CDR3: TGTGCCAACAGCGACTCGGAGTCGGGGAGCCAGCGCCTAGGCAACGAGCAGTACTTC.